This entry describes one TCR beta chain. These data are taken from a study of control samples from healthy donors and cancer patients. The CDR3 consists of 14 residues. CDR1 and CDR2 from the germline V gene are KGHDR and SFDVKD. The ends lost 9 bases at V and 5 bases at J; junction bases unmatched: 7. TCRdb's table, derived via immunoSEQ multiplex PCR, lists solely in-frame clones and lacks some. The sample carries about 54,000 clones, nearly 96% recorded once. The V call is TRBV24-1, the J call TRBJ2-2; 8 positions match TRBD1. Sequenced input: blood. The clonotype comes from a woman aged 25 to 39 in good health. CDR3: CATQPGGTTGELFF. CDR3 nucleotide sequence: TGTGCCACCCAACCAGGGGGCACTACCGGGGAGCTGTTTTTT.